This T cell receptor (beta chain) was recorded in a study of T-cell memory formation after mild COVID-19 (dated by TCRdb to the early 2020s). About the investigation overall: TCR sequence clusters from the two donors were largely donor specific. T-cell clones expanding and contracting after mild COVID-19 in two donors were tracked by longitudinal TCRalpha and TCRbeta repertoire sequencing. Two young, previously healthy adult volunteers made up the cohort, one male and one female.

PBMCs were isolated by Ficoll-Paque density gradient centrifugation. V loses 4 bases at its end and J loses 3 bases; junction bases beyond the gene matches: 4. CDR1 is given as SGHTA and CDR2 as FQGNSA, both from the germline V gene. The CDR3 sequence holds 15 residues, the cysteine and phenylalanine included. CDR3 DNA is the only sequence kept; it has 45 bases, read in frame from the first base. Sequencing relied on an Illumina NovaSeq 6000. cDNA libraries for TCRalpha and TCRbeta were prepared by 5'RACE using constant-segment primers, with sample barcodes and unique molecular identifiers added. RNA was extracted from every sample with Trizol reagent. Amplification of the libraries took two PCR steps, and the second step added a second sample barcode plus Illumina TruSeq adapters. Sequencing of the libraries was done on an Illumina NovaSeq, producing 2 x 150 bp paired-end reads. Processing in the source paper ran as follows. Reads were demultiplexed and collapsed into UMI-guided consensus sequences with migec v1.2.7. Using mixcr v2.1.11, UMI consensuses were aligned to TRA and TRB V and J templates and then assembled into clonotypes. A clonotype was counted as expanded or contracted only if both edgeR and NoisET called the change significant, with noise models trained on biological replicates. For edgeR calls, the cutoffs were a false discovery rate-adjusted p below 0.01 and a log2 fold-change threshold of 1. As an exploratory analysis of dynamics, PCA with hierarchical clustering was applied to max-normalized trajectories of the 1000 most abundant clonotypes. The CD4 or CD8 phenotype of responding clones was assigned using the separately sequenced CD4+ and CD8+ repertoires. TCRdb took the public reads, trimmed them with fastp at Q25, ran MiXCR for clone calling and kept in-frame beta chains. Identical CDR3 protein sequences are pooled into one entry, listed with their most common genes and DNA. What appears here as the V and J calls and clone size reflects TCRdb's work, not the paper's. The sample includes 200,000 to 250,000 distinct CDR3 sequences, with 7.5% to 10% observed a single time. The ten largest clones add up to roughly 3.5% of the sample.

This clonotype was picked up a small number of times. Its target antigen remains unknown. No base qualities exist here, and no much larger clone lies one base off it. Summary of the overall study and its limitations: Clones that contracted from day 15 to 85 showed balanced CD4/CD8 phenotypes, whereas a second wave of clones that expanded from day 15 to 37 leaned towards CD4+. Some responding clones were found in pre-infection memory, which suggests that pre-existing cross-reactive memory T cells took part in the SARS-CoV-2 response. Contracting CD4+ clones turned up mainly in the CM and EM memory subsets, whereas EMRA was where CD8+ clones were enriched. The study included only a couple of mild cases, and larger cohorts that include severe cases with pre-infection samples were judged to be necessary. Whether the second-wave clones peaking on day 37 were SARS-CoV-2 specific was not confirmed.

This TCR came from a young man who had mild COVID-19 (a few samples of this study predate the infection). The sample titles of this study are shuffled in the database, so cell type and time point are left out; the donor was told from shared clones. The chain is made from TRBV7-2 and TRBJ1-3, with 9 central nucleotides matching TRBD1. Specimen: PBMCs or a T cell subset sorted from them (not recorded which). The CDR3 reads as follows: CASSSDRGSGNTIYF. The sequenced DNA: TGTGCCAGCAGCTCGGACAGGGGAAGTGGAAACACCATATATTTT.